Below, 3 T cell receptor beta chains from the same sample are listed, as sequenced in a study of cytomegalovirus exposure and HLA in healthy donors. Primers for the PCR totalled 60 Vbeta and 13 Jbeta. Libraries were prepared by immunoSEQ multiplex PCR; TCRdb keeps only in-frame clonotypes and omits some of them. The sample lists some 120,000 clones, about 76% occurring once. Sequenced sample: PBMCs. The receptors stem from a man in his forties in good health and CMV-seropositive.

This clone has only a few counts. V and J are TRBV30 and TRBJ1-1, with a possible D match to TRBD1 (5 bases). The CDR3 sequence is 15 residues long. The germline V gene encodes CDR1 GTSNPN and CDR2 SVGIG (reference sequence). The germline V and J ends were trimmed by 3 bases and 1 base, with 15 bases remaining between them. The CDR3 sequence is CAWSVAFQGNTEAFF. The CDR3 DNA reads TGTGCCTGGAGCGTCGCATTTCAGGGGAACACTGAAGCTTTCTTT.

The rearrangement joins TRBV5-8 to TRBJ2-7, with a weak D call TRBD1 (6 bases). The V end lost 6 bases, the J end lost 0 bases, and 10 bases lay between the germline ends. In germline, CDR1 is SGHTS, CDR2 YDEGEE. The CDR3 totals 13 residues. CDR3 region: CASTWDNSYEQYF. In DNA form, the CDR3 reads TGTGCCAGCACCTGGGACAACTCCTACGAGCAGTACTTC. The full variable domain, its missing parts supplied by reference TRBV5-8 and TRBJ2-7, is EAGVTQSPTHLIKTRGQQATLRCSPISGHTSVYWYQQALGLGLQFLLWYDEGEERNRGNFPPRFSGRQFPNYSSELNVNALELEDSALYLCASTWDNSYEQYFGPGTRLTVT.

This chain connects TRBV5-8 to TRBJ1-2; weak D call: TRBD1 (5 bases). Trimming removed 2 bases at V and 4 bases at J, with 24 bases between. CDR1 SGHTS and CDR2 YDEGEE come from the germline V gene. This CDR3 is 18 amino acids long. CDR3 residues: CASSLIFAGSGALYGYTF. In nucleotides, the CDR3 is TGTGCCAGCAGCTTAATTTTTGCAGGGAGCGGGGCCCTCTATGGCTACACCTTC.